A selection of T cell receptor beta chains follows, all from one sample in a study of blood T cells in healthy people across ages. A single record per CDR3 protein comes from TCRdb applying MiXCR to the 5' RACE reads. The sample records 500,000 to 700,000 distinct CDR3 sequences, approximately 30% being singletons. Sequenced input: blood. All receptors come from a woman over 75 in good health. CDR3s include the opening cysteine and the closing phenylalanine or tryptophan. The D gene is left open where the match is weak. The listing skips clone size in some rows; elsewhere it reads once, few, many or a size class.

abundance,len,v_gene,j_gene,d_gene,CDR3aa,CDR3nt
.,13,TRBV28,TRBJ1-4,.,CASHGGAGEKLFF,TGTGCCAGCCACGGGGGGGCGGGCGAAAAACTGTTTTTT
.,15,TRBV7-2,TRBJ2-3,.,CASSASRHSTDTQYF,TGTGCCAGCAGCGCGAGCCGTCATAGCACAGATACGCAGTATTTT
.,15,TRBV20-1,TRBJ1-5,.,CSASGLLGANQPQHF,TGCAGTGCTAGTGGGCTATTGGGGGCCAATCAGCCCCAGCATTTT
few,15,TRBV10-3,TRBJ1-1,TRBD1,CAISAIGTGGTEAFF,TGTGCCATCAGCGCCATCGGGACAGGGGGTACTGAAGCTTTCTTT
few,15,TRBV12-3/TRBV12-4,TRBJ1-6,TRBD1,CASSTTGGNNSPLHF,TGTGCCAGCAGTACTACAGGGGGCAACAATTCACCCCTCCACTTT
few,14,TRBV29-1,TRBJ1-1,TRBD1,CSVIPAGGTTEAFF,TGCAGCGTCATACCCGCAGGGGGGACCACTGAAGCTTTCTTT
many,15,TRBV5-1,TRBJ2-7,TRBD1,CASSLMTGISYEQYF,TGCGCCAGCAGCTTGATGACAGGGATTAGCTACGAGCAGTACTTC
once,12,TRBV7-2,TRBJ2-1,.,CASSRTLREQFF,TGTGCCAGCAGCCGAACACTTCGTGAGCAGTTCTTC
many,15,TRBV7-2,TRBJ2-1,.,CASSLVAGRTDEQFF,TGTGCCAGCAGCTTAGTGGCGGGGCGGACTGATGAGCAGTTCTTC
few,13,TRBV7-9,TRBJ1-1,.,CASQGTQETEAFF,TGTGCCAGTCAAGGGACGCAGGAGACTGAAGCTTTCTTT
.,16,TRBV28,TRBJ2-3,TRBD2,CASSLRSGGRTDTQYF,TGTGCCAGCAGTTTAAGGAGCGGGGGGCGCACAGATACGCAGTATTTT
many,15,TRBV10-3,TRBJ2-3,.,CAISADGKHTDTQYF,TGTGCCATCAGTGCGGACGGGAAACACACAGATACGCAGTATTTT
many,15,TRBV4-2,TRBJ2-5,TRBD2,CASSRLAGGTETQYF,TGTGCCAGCAGCAGACTAGCGGGGGGAACAGAGACCCAGTACTTC
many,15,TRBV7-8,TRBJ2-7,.,CASSPARVGRYEQYF,TGTGCCAGCAGCCCTGCTCGAGTGGGTCGCTACGAGCAGTACTTC
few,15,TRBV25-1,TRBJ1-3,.,CASRDFGNSGNTIYF,TGTGCCAGCAGAGACTTCGGAAACTCTGGAAACACCATATATTTT
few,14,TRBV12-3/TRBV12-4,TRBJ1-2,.,CASSVPGDFYGYTF,TGTGCCAGCAGTGTCCCTGGGGATTTCTATGGCTACACCTTC
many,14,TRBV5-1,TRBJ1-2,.,CASSLSPENYGYTF,TGCGCCAGCAGCTTGTCCCCAGAGAACTATGGCTACACCTTC
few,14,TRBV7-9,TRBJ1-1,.,CASSADRSNTEAFF,TGTGCCAGCAGCGCAGACAGGTCGAACACTGAAGCTTTCTTT
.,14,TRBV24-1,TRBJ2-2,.,CATSEGAPVGELFF,TGTGCCACCAGTGAGGGGGCCCCGGTCGGGGAGCTGTTTTTT
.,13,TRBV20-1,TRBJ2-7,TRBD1,CSTSRQGTYEQYF,TGCAGTACTAGCCGACAGGGGACGTACGAGCAGTACTTC
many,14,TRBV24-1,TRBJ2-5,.,CATSDYGRSETQYF,TGTGCCACCAGTGATTATGGGCGATCGGAGACCCAGTACTTC
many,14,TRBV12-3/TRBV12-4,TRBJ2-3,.,CASTSPGSTDTQYF,TGTGCCAGCACTAGCCCGGGGAGCACAGATACGCAGTATTTT
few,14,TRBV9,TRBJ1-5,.,CASSGTGSNQPQHF,TGTGCCAGCAGCGGTACAGGGAGCAATCAGCCCCAGCATTTT
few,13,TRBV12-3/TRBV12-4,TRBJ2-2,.,CASTIQGNGELFF,TGTGCCAGCACCATACAGGGTAACGGGGAGCTGTTTTTT
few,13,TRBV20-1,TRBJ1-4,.,CSVRTTTNEKLFF,TGCAGTGTACGGACAACAACTAATGAAAAACTGTTTTTT
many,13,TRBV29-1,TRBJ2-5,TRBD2,CSVAGTRQETQYF,TGCAGCGTTGCCGGGACTAGACAAGAGACCCAGTACTTC
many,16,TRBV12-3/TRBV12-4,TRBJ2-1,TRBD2,CASSLLAGGTYNEQFF,TGTGCCAGCAGTTTATTAGCGGGGGGGACCTACAATGAGCAGTTCTTC
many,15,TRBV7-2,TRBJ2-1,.,CASTTRGGGVNEQFF,TGTGCCAGCACCACAAGGGGAGGGGGGGTCAATGAGCAGTTCTTC
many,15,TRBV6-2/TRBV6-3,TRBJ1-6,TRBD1,CASSLYRGNNSPLHF,TGTGCCAGCAGTCTCTACAGGGGGAATAATTCACCCCTCCACTTT
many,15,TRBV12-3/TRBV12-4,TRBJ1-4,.,CASSLVGRGGEKLFF,TGTGCCAGCAGTTTAGTAGGCAGGGGCGGAGAAAAACTGTTTTTT
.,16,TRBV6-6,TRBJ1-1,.,CASSWTEARKNTEAFF,TGCGCCAGCAGTTGGACGGAAGCACGGAAGAACACTGAAGCTTTCTTT
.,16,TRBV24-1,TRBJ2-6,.,CAAGPGQLSGANVLTF,TGTGCCGCCGGGCCTGGACAGCTCTCTGGGGCCAACGTCCTGACTTTC
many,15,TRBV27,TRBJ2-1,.,CASSLRRVASNEQFF,TGTGCCAGCAGTTTACGACGGGTGGCCTCCAATGAGCAGTTCTTC
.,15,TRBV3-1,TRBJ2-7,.,CASSQGIIGAGEQYF,TGTGCCAGCAGCCAAGGCATCATCGGGGCCGGCGAGCAGTACTTC
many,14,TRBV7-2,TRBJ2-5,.,CASSEDLLRETQYF,TGTGCCAGCAGCGAAGACCTACTTCGGGAGACCCAGTACTTC
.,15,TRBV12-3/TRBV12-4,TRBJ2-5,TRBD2,CASSPGTSGSSTQYF,TGTGCCAGCAGCCCCGGGACTAGCGGGAGTTCAACCCAGTACTTC
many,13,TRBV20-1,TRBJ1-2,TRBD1,CRPGGSSNYGYTF,TGCAGACCAGGGGGATCTTCTAACTATGGCTACACCTTC
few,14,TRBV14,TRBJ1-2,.,CASSQKTTGYGYTF,TGTGCCAGCAGCCAAAAAACTACAGGCTATGGCTACACCTTC
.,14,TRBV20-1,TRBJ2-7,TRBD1,CSASTGTGRYEQYF,TGCAGTGCTAGTACCGGGACAGGGCGGTACGAGCAGTACTTC
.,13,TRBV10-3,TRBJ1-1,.,CAIRSGPNTKAFF,TGTGCCATCAGATCCGGGCCGAACACTAAAGCTTTCTTT
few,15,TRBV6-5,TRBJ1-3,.,CASSDDTFSGNTIYF,TGTGCCAGCAGTGACGACACATTCTCTGGAAACACCATATATTTT
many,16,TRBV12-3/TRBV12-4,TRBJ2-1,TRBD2,CASVPSRGVSYNEQFF,TGTGCCAGCGTCCCTTCTCGGGGGGTCTCCTACAATGAGCAGTTCTTC
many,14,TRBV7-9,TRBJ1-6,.,CASSLESDNSPLHF,TGTGCCAGCAGCTTAGAGTCGGATAATTCACCCCTCCACTTT
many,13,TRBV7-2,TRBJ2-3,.,CASSLAPPDTQYF,TGTGCCAGCAGCTTAGCCCCCCCCGATACGCAGTATTTT
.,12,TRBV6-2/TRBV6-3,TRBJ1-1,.,CASSLVNAEAFF,TGTGCCAGCAGCCTTGTTAACGCTGAAGCTTTCTTT
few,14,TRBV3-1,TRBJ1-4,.,CASSQAGTGEKLFF,TGTGCCAGCAGCCAAGCGGGGACGGGTGAAAAACTGTTTTTT
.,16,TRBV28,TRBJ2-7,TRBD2,CASSSPFSGRAYEQYF,TGTGCCAGCAGTTCCCCCTTCAGCGGGAGGGCCTACGAGCAGTACTTC
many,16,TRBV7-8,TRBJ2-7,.,CASGVRGGSPSYEQYF,TGTGCCAGCGGTGTTAGGGGCGGGTCCCCCTCCTACGAGCAGTACTTC
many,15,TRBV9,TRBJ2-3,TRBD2,CASSAGTSGTDTQYF,TGTGCCAGCAGTGCCGGGACTAGCGGCACAGATACGCAGTATTTT
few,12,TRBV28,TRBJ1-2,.,CAASGMNYGYTF,TGTGCCGCCTCGGGGATGAACTATGGCTACACCTTC
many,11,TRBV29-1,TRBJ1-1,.,CSVAEEAEAFF,TGCAGCGTTGCGGAGGAGGCTGAAGCTTTCTTT